Below are 15 T cell receptor beta chains sequenced from a single sample in a study of low-dose radiotherapy and immunotherapy resistance in tumors. Time point here: after trial treatment. The treatment denotes: LDRT plus nivolumab, ipilimumab, low-dose cyclophosphamide and aspirin (RACIN trial). First-strand cDNA used TRAV- and TRBV-specific primers, covering alpha and beta chains. TCRs underwent roughly 19 PCR cycles of amplification with a constant-region primer and V-primer adapter. One entry per CDR3 protein, called by TCRdb with MiXCR from the reads. This sample has about 30,000 distinct CDR3 sequences, with around 54% found just once. The sequencing here drew on PBMCs, taken after low-dose radiotherapy plus immunotherapy. These receptors all come from a male donor with gallbladder cancer.

With regard to this clonotype: A single base is all that separates this from a far larger clone, so a read error is likely. V gene TRBV27 combines with J gene TRBJ1-6; no clear D gene. Deletions cut 6 bases from V and 4 bases from J, with 13 bases between. This CDR3 has 15 amino acids. The germline V gene has CDR1 MNHEY and CDR2 SMNVEV (reference sequence). Here the CDR3 reads CASRAHGSYNSPLHF. The CDR3 region has the DNA TGTGCCAGCAGGGCGCACGGGAGTTATAATTCACCCCTCCACTTT.

The chain links TRBV11-2 to TRBJ2-2; the match to TRBD2 covers 7 bases. The CDR3 loop spans 16 amino acids. With 5 bases clipped from V and 4 bases from J, the junction kept 10 bases outside the gene matches. CDR1 is SGHAT, CDR2 FQNNGV, per germline. The CDR3 DNA sequence: TGTGCCAGCAGCCCATCACGAGCGGGACCCACCGGGGAGCTGTTTTTT. This gives the protein CASSPSRAGPTGELFF.

A single count supports this clonotype. The chain carries TRBV18 and TRBJ2-2; no reliable D call. The V end was cut by 6 bases, the J end by 6 bases, with 14 bases between. The CDR3 totals 14 residues. Germline V CDR1 and CDR2: KGHSH, LQKENI. This chain's CDR3 is CASSRQDPAGELFF. As DNA, the CDR3 is TGTGCCAGCTCTCGTCAAGACCCAGCCGGGGAGCTGTTTTTT. Drawing the rest from reference TRBV18 and TRBJ2-2, the complete variable domain is NAGVMQNPRHLVRRRGQEARLRCSPMKGHSHVYWYRQLPEEGLKFMVYLQKENIIDESGMPKERFSAEFPKEGPSILRIQQVVRGDSAAYFCASSRQDPAGELFFGEGSRLTVL.

This clonotype turned up a few times. The chain links TRBV28 to TRBJ2-3; D not resolved. V lost 8 bases, J lost 4 bases, and 10 bases lay in between. Germline CDR1 and CDR2: MDHEN and SYDVKM. The CDR3 has 12 amino acids. The CDR3 sequence: CASSVKPDTQYF. The CDR3 DNA follows: TGTGCCAGCTCAGTCAAACCAGATACGCAGTATTTT. Looking up the rest from reference TRBV28 and TRBJ2-3 gives the full variable domain: DVKVTQSSRYLVKRTGEKVFLECVQDMDHENMFWYRQDPGLGLRLIYFSYDVKMKEKGDIPEGYSVSREKKERFSLILESASTNQTSMYLCASSVKPDTQYFGPGTRLTVL.

The gene calls are TRBV7-9 and TRBJ2-5; D uncertain. The CDR3 totals 14 residues. Deletions cut 8 bases from V and 2 bases from J, with 15 bases between. The germline CDR1 and CDR2 sequences are SEHNR and FQNEAQ (reference sequence). The CDR3 sequence is CASGDRRNQETQYF. In DNA, the CDR3 is TGTGCCAGCGGAGACCGACGGAATCAAGAGACCCAGTACTTC.

On this clonotype itself: One base separates it from a far larger clone, so it is likely a read error. V is TRBV5-1 and J is TRBJ2-1; 13 bases fit TRBD2. Trimming cost V 4 bases and J 10 bases; bases outside gene matches: 14. The CDR3 loop spans 17 amino acids. Germline V gene lookup returns CDR1 SGHRS and CDR2 YFSETQ. The CDR3 DNA follows: TGCGCCAGCAGCGGCGGACTAGCGGGAGAACGGTCCTACGAGCAGTTCTTC. It encodes CASSGGLAGERSYEQFF. The entire variable domain, with the rest obtained from reference TRBV5-1 and TRBJ2-1, is as follows: KAGVTQTPRYLIKTRGQQVTLSCSPISGHRSVSWYQQTPGQGLQFLFEYFSETQRNKGNFPGRFSGRQFSNSRSEMNVSTLELGDSALYLCASSGGLAGERSYEQFFGPGTRLTVL.

With respect to this clonotype: A far larger clone differs by one base, so this is likely a read error. The chain couples TRBV26 to TRBJ2-3. TRBV26 is shown as a pseudogene. This CDR3 region has 13 residues. CDR3 sequence reads: CASSRVTTDTQYF. In nucleotides, the CDR3 is TGTGCCAGCAGCCGAGTTACCACAGATACGCAGTATTTT.

In this sample, this clonotype turned up many times. The chain uses TRBV14 and TRBJ2-5; 11 bases map to TRBD2. The CDR3 consists of 15 residues. V dropped 1 base and J dropped 4; count of bases not matched to a gene: 2. The V gene's germline CDR1 is SGHDN and CDR2 FVKESK. The CDR3 sequence: CASSQGLAGRETQYF. The CDR3, as DNA: TGTGCCAGCAGCCAAGGACTAGCGGGAAGAGAGACCCAGTACTTC.

This clonotype is termed medium-sized. The chain uses TRBV2 and TRBJ2-2, with TRBD2 matching over 9 bases. Germline V CDR1 and CDR2: SNHLY, FYNNEI. The V segment lost 5 bases and the J segment 1 base; nucleotides outside the gene matches: 2. This CDR3 has 15 amino acids. This CDR3 is CASSLLAGNTGELFF. The CDR3 coding sequence is TGTGCCAGCAGTTTACTAGCGGGGAACACCGGGGAGCTGTTTTTT. The full variable domain, its missing parts supplied by reference TRBV2 and TRBJ2-2, is EPEVTQTPSHQVTQMGQEVILRCVPISNHLYFYWYRQILGQKVEFLVSFYNNEISEKSEIFDDQFSVERPDGSNFTLKIRSTKLEDSAMYFCASSLLAGNTGELFFGEGSRLTVL.

This clonotype was recorded once. A far larger clone is one base from this, pointing to a likely read error. The V call is TRBV5-5, the J call TRBJ2-7; TRBD2 matches 9 bases. The better agreement between TRBJ2-1 and the DNA end casts doubt on the J call. The germline V gene encodes CDR1 SGHKS and CDR2 YYEKEE (reference sequence). The CDR3 loop spans 18 amino acids. The DNA of the CDR3 is TGTGCCACCAGCCCTCCGGCGGGCAGCGGGGGGTCTGGCTATGAGCAGTTCTTC. Protein: CATSPPAGSGGSGYEQFF.

This chain connects TRBV2 to TRBJ2-3; TRBD1 matches at 8 bases. Germline V gene lookup returns CDR1 SNHLY and CDR2 FYNNEI. This CDR3 has 15 amino acids. The V segment lost 1 base and the J segment 3 bases; nucleotides outside the gene matches: 3. CDR3 nucleotide sequence: TGTGCCAGCAGTGAAGACAGGGGGGAGACAGATACGCAGTATTTT. Its protein product is CASSEDRGETDTQYF.

The V and J genes are TRBV24-1 and TRBJ2-7; D unresolved. The V end was cut by 5 bases, the J end by 2 bases, with 9 bases between. Germline V gives CDR1 KGHDR, CDR2 SFDVKD. The CDR3 has 13 amino acids. Written as DNA, the CDR3 is TGTGCCACCAGTGGGGCACATGCCTACGAGCAGTACTTC. Amino acids: CATSGAHAYEQYF.

The sample holds many counts of this clonotype. This sequence joins TRBV7-2 and TRBJ2-7; TRBD2 might be the D (5 bases). This CDR3 has 14 residues. Looked up from germline, CDR1 is SGHTA and CDR2 is FQGNSA. V lost 5 bases to trimming and J lost 4 bases, with 15 bases between them. CDR3 sequence reads: CASSLGLGSYEQYF. For the CDR3, the DNA is TGTGCCAGCAGCCTAGGACTGGGGTCTTACGAGCAGTACTTC.

This clonotype was counted ten times or more. The V call is TRBV7-2, the J call TRBJ1-1; tentatively, D is TRBD1 (6 bases). Germline CDR1 and CDR2: SGHTA and FQGNSA. V lost 3 bases and J lost 4, with 15 bases in between. There are 15 residues in the CDR3. Here the CDR3 DNA reads TGTGCCAGCAGCTTCTGGGCGGGGGGCGGCACTGAAGCTTTCTTT. This codes for CASSFWAGGGTEAFF.

At least ten counts were recorded for this clonotype. The gene calls are TRBV11-3 and TRBJ2-2; TRBD1 is a possible D gene (5 bases). Germline CDR1 SGHNT, CDR2 YENEEA. V lost 5 bases to trimming and J lost 6 bases, with 10 bases between them. The CDR3 contains 13 residues. The chain's CDR3 is CASSDPGSGELFF. DNA of the CDR3: TGTGCCAGCAGCGATCCAGGGTCCGGGGAGCTGTTTTTT.